The 15 T cell receptor beta chains given below trace back to one sample, sequenced in a study of cytomegalovirus exposure and HLA in healthy donors. The PCR used 60 Vbeta and 13 Jbeta primers. The method was immunoSEQ multiplex PCR; TCRdb's version includes in-frame clones alone and lacks a portion of them. The data hold around 100,000 clones, with approximately 70% observed a single time. Material: PBMCs. These receptors were obtained from a man under 40 in good health and CMV-seropositive.

J is TRBJ1-1 and V is TRBV7-9; D is uncertain. The V end lost 1 base, the J end lost 7 bases, and 13 bases lay between the germline ends. CDR1 and CDR2 from the germline V gene are SEHNR and FQNEAQ (reference sequence). The CDR3 consists of 14 residues. The CDR3 protein is CASSLEAEIFEAFF. CDR3 DNA: TGTGCCAGCAGCTTAGAAGCGGAGATTTTTGAAGCTTTCTTT.

The CDR3 loop reads CASSQDRTWGGEKETQYF. CDR3 sequence (DNA): TGCGCCAGCAGCCAAGACCGAACATGGGGGGGGGAGAAGGAGACCCAGTACTTC. This chain joins TRBV4-1 and TRBJ2-5; 7 bases line up with TRBD2. J gave up 5 bases and V 0 bases, and 15 bases lay outside the gene matches. The CDR3 sequence is 18 residues long. The germline V gene has CDR1 MGHRA and CDR2 YSYEKL.

The CDR3 sequence: CASSPARTSGYNEQFF. For the CDR3, the DNA is TGTGCCAGCAGCCCGGCCCGGACTAGCGGTTACAATGAGCAGTTCTTC. The V call is TRBV9, the J call TRBJ2-1; 10 bases are a match to TRBD2. CDR3 size: 16 residues. Trimming cost V 4 bases and J 4 bases; bases outside gene matches: 8. The germline V gene encodes CDR1 SGDLS and CDR2 YYNGEE.

The rearrangement joins TRBV6-1 to TRBJ2-3; 7 nucleotides agree with TRBD1. The CDR3 is 20 amino acids. CDR1 and CDR2 (germline): MNHNS, SASEGT. V shed 4 bases, J shed 3 bases, and the junction held 22 bases outside the gene matches. The CDR3 DNA sequence: TGTGCCAGCAGTGGTCTGGCCCCCTCTATCATGACAGGGAGAACAGATACGCAGTATTTT. Residues: CASSGLAPSIMTGRTDTQYF.

J is TRBJ2-3 and V is TRBV27, with 9 bases lining up with TRBD1. CDR1 and CDR2 (germline): MNHEY, SMNVEV (reference sequence). The CDR3 runs 16 residues. V trimming: 5 bases; J trimming: 6 bases; junction bases outside the gene matches: 12. The CDR3 nucleotides are TGTGCCAGCAGTGATACAGGGGGCGCACGACCCGATACGCAGTATTTT. It encodes CASSDTGGARPDTQYF.

The chain couples TRBV11-2 to TRBJ2-7; 7 nucleotides agree with TRBD1. The V and J ends lost 4 bases and 6 bases, in that order; junction bases with no gene match: 6. Per the germline V gene, CDR1 is SGHAT and CDR2 is FQNNGV. The CDR3 runs to 13 residues. The CDR3 coding sequence is TGTGCCAGCAGCTCATACAGGGGTAGCGAGCAGTACTTC. Its translation is CASSSYRGSEQYF. Complete variable domain (other parts from reference TRBV11-2 and TRBJ2-7): EAGVAQSPRYKIIEKRQSVAFWCNPISGHATLYWYQQILGQGPKLLIQFQNNGVVDDSQLPKDRFSAERLKGVDSTLKIQPAKLEDSAVYLCASSSYRGSEQYFGPGTRLTVT.

V usage is TRBV7-3 and J usage is TRBJ2-7; TRBD1 matches 9 bases. The CDR3 is 17 amino acids. Germline values: CDR1 SGHTA, CDR2 FQGTGA. V gave up 0 bases and J gave up 4 bases; unmatched junction bases: 10. The CDR3 coding sequence is TGTGCCAGCAGCTTAACTTCGGACGGGACAGGGATTTACGAGCAGTACTTC. Encoded protein: CASSLTSDGTGIYEQYF.

The chain joins TRBV5-1 to TRBJ1-1, with D uncertain. Germline V lookup: CDR1 SGHRS, CDR2 YFSETQ. CDR3 length: 14 residues. Between the trimmed V and J ends, which lost 0 bases and 10 bases, there was a span of 16 bases. CDR3 loop: CASSLESGSVIAFF. The CDR3 coding sequence is TGCGCCAGCAGCTTGGAATCTGGTTCGGTCATAGCTTTCTTT.

The chain is built from TRBV7-6 and TRBJ2-1; TRBD2 agrees at 16 bases. The germline V gene has CDR1 SGHVS and CDR2 FNYEAQ. The CDR3 runs to 15 residues. The V and J ends lost 5 bases and 12 bases, in that order; junction bases with no gene match: 7. CDR3 nucleotide sequence: TGTGCCAGCAGCAGCGGGACTAGCGGGGGGGCCTGGCAGTTCTTC. Residues: CASSSGTSGGAWQFF.

In this sample, this clone turned up a few times. In DNA, the CDR3 is TGTGCCATCAGCGACACCCCTCAGGGGGGCGGCTACACCTTC. Amino acid sequence: CAISDTPQGGGYTF. V usage is TRBV10-3 and J usage is TRBJ1-2; 7 nucleotides match TRBD1. The CDR3 sequence is 14 residues long. Germline loops: CDR1 ENHRY, CDR2 SYGVKD. V lost 6 bases, J lost 8 bases, and 12 bases stayed unmatched.

The J gene is TRBJ2-1, the V gene TRBV7-9; D ambiguous. CDR3 size: 13 residues. V was pared by 3 bases and J by 2 bases, with 5 bases between. Germline-derived CDR1 and CDR2 are SEHNR and FQNEAQ (reference sequence). The CDR3 loop is CASSLSTYNEQFF. The CDR3 coding sequence is TGTGCCAGCAGCTTGAGCACCTACAATGAGCAGTTCTTC.

This chain connects TRBV6-6 to TRBJ2-5, with D hard to call. V lost 4 bases to trimming and J lost 3 bases, with 3 bases between them. CDR1 is MNHNY and CDR2 is SVGAGI in the germline V gene (reference sequence). The CDR3 runs to 11 residues. CDR3 sequence (DNA): TGTGCCAGCAGTTTTAAAGAGACCCAGTACTTC. Protein: CASSFKETQYF.

The table lists this clone with a count of one. The CDR3 is CASSNVFKDRGVFDEQYV. The CDR3 nucleotides are TGTGCCAGCTCGAACGTTTTTAAGGACAGGGGAGTTTTCGACGAGCAGTACGTC. The V and J genes are TRBV25-1 and TRBJ2-7, with 9 bases fitting TRBD1. Germline V gives CDR1 MGHDK, CDR2 SYGVNS. V gave up 8 bases and J gave up 5 bases; unmatched junction bases: 22. This CDR3 comprises 18 residues.

The chain carries TRBV4-1 and TRBJ1-1; no reliable D call. The CDR3 extends over 15 amino acids. Germline V CDR1 and CDR2: MGHRA, YSYEKL. With 0 bases removed from V and 5 bases from J, the gap between germline ends came to 13 bases. The CDR3 protein is CASSQDRSGMTEAFF. The CDR3 nucleotides are TGCGCCAGCAGCCAAGATCGGAGCGGGATGACTGAAGCTTTCTTT.

The V and J genes are TRBV7-2 and TRBJ2-3; D not certain. The CDR3 has 13 amino acids. Per germline, CDR1 SGHTA and CDR2 FQGNSA. Trimming cost V 5 bases and J 2 bases, with 8 bases left between them. CDR3 nucleotide sequence: TGTGCCAGCAGCGCCTTAGACACAGATACGCAGTATTTT. Protein sequence: CASSALDTDTQYF.